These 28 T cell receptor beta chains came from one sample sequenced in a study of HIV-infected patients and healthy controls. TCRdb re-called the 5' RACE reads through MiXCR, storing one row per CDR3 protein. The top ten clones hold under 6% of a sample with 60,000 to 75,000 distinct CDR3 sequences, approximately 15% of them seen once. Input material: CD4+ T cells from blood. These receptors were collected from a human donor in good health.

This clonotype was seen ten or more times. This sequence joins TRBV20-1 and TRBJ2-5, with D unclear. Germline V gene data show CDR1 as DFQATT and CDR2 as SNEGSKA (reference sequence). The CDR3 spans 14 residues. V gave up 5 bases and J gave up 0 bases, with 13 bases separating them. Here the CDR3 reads CSAPLEVYQETQYF. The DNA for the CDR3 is TGCAGTGCTCCCCTAGAGGTGTACCAAGAGACCCAGTACTTC.

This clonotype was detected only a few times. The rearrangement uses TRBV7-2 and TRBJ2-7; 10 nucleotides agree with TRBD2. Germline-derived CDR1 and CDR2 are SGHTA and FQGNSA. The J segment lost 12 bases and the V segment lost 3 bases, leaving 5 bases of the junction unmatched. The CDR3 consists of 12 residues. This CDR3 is CASSFLAGAVYF. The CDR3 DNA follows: TGTGCCAGCAGCTTCCTAGCGGGAGCGGTGTACTTC.

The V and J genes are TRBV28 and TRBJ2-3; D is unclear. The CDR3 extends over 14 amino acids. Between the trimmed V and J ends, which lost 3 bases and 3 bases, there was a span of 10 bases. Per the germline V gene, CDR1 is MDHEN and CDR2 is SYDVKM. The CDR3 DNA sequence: TGTGCCAGCAGTTTGACCCCCAAAACAGATACGCAGTATTTT. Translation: CASSLTPKTDTQYF.

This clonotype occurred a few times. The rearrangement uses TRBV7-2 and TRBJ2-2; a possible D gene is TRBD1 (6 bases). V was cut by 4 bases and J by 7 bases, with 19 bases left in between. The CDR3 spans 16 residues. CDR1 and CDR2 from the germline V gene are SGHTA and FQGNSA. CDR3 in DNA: TGTGCCAGCAGCTCGCGCGCAGGGGTTATGGACGGGGAGCTGTTTTTT. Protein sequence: CASSSRAGVMDGELFF.

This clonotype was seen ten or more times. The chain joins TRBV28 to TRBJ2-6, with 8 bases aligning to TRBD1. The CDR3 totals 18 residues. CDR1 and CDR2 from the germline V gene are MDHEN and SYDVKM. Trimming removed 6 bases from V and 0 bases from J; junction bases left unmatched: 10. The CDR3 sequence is CASSQTGQGNSGANVLTF. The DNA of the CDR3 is TGTGCCAGCAGCCAGACCGGACAGGGCAACTCTGGGGCCAACGTCCTGACTTTC.

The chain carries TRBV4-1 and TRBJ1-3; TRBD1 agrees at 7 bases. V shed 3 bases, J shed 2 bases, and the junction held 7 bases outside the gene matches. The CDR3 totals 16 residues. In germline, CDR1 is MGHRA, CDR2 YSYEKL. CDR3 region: CASSHLHRGPGNTIYF. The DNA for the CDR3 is TGCGCCAGCAGCCATCTCCACAGGGGACCTGGAAACACCATATATTTT.

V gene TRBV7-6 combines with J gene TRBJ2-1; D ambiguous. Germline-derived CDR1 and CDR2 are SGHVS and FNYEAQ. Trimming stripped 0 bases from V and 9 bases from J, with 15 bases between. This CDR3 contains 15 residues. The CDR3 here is CASSLALGPIGEQFF. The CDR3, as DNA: TGTGCCAGCAGCTTAGCTCTGGGTCCGATCGGTGAGCAGTTCTTC.

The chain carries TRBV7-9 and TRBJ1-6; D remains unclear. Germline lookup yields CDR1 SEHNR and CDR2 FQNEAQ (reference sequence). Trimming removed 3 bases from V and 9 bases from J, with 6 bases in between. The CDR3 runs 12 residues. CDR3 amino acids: CASSLAGSPLHF. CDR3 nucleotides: TGTGCCAGCAGCTTGGCTGGTTCACCCCTCCACTTT.

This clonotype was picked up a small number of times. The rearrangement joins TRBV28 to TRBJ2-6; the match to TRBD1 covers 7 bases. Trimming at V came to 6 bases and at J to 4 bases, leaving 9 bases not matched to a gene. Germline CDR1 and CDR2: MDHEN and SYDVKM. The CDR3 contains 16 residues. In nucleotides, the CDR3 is TGTGCCAGCAGGGAAGACAGGGTTGGCGGGGCCAACGTCCTGACTTTC. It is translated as CASREDRVGGANVLTF. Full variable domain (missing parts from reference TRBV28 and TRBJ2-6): DVKVTQSSRYLVKRTGEKVFLECVQDMDHENMFWYRQDPGLGLRLIYFSYDVKMKEKGDIPEGYSVSREKKERFSLILESASTNQTSMYLCASREDRVGGANVLTFGAGSRLTVL.

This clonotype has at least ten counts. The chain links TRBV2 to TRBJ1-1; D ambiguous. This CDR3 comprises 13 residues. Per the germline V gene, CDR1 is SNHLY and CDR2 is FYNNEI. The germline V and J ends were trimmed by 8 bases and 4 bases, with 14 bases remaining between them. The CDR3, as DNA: TGTGCCAGCGCGGTAGTGGTTACCACTGAAGCTTTCTTT. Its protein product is CASAVVVTTEAFF.

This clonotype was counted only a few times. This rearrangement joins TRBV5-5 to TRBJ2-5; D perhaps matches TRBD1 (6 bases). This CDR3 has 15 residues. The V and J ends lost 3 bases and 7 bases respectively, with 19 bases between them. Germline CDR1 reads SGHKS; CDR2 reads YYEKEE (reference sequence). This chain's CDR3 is CASSYQGQQSWTQYF. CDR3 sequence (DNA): TGTGCCAGCAGCTACCAGGGACAACAAAGTTGGACCCAGTACTTC.

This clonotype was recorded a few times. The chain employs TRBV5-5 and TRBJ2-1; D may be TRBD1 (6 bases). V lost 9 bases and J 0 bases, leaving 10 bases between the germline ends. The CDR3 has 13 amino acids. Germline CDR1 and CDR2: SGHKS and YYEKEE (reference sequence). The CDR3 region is CATQGLSYNEQFF. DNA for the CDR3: TGTGCCACACAGGGTCTCTCCTACAATGAGCAGTTCTTC.

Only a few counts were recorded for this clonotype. CDR3 loop: CASSQSRAGTQYF. CDR3 DNA: TGTGCCAGCAGCCAAAGCCGGGCGGGTACGCAGTATTTT. The rearrangement joins TRBV4-2 to TRBJ2-3; a weak D match, TRBD2 (5 bases). Germline V gene data show CDR1 as LGHNA and CDR2 as YNFKEQ. V lost 2 bases and J 8 bases, leaving 11 bases between the germline ends. There are 13 residues in the CDR3.

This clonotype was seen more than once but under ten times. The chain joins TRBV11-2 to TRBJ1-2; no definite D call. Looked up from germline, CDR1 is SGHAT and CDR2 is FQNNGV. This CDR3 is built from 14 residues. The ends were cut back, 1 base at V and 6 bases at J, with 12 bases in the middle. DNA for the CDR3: TGTGCCAGCAGCTTAGCAATAGAGACCCATGGCTACACCTTC. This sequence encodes CASSLAIETHGYTF.

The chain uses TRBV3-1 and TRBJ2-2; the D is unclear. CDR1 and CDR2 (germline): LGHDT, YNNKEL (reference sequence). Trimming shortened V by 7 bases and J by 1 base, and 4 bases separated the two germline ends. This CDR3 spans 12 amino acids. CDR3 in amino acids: CASNGNTGELFF. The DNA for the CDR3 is TGTGCCAGCAACGGGAACACCGGGGAGCTGTTTTTT. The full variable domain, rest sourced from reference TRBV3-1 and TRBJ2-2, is DTAVSQTPKYLVTQMGNDKSIKCEQNLGHDTMYWYKQDSKKFLKIMFSYNNKELIINETVPNRFSPKSPDKAHLNLHINSLELGDSAVYFCASNGNTGELFFGEGSRLTVL.

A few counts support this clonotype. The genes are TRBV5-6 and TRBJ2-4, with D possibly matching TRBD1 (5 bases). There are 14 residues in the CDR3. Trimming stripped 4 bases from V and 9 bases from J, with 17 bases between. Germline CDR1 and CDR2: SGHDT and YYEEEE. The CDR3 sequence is CASSPLDSSVIQYF. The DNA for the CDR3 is TGTGCCAGCAGCCCCCTCGACAGTTCTGTCATTCAGTACTTC.

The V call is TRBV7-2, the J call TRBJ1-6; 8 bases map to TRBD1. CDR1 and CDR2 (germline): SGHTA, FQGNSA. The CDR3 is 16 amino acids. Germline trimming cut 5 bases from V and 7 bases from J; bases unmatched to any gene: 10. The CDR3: CASSVSGQGRNSPLHF. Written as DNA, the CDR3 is TGTGCCAGCAGCGTCAGCGGACAGGGTCGGAATTCACCCCTCCACTTT.

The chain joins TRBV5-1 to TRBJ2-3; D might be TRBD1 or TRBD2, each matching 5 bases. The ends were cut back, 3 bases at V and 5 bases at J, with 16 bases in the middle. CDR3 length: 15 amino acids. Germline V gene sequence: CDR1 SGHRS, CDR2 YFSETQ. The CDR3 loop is CASSSGQGAGDTQYF. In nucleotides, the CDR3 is TGCGCCAGCAGCTCGGGTCAGGGAGCCGGAGATACGCAGTATTTT.

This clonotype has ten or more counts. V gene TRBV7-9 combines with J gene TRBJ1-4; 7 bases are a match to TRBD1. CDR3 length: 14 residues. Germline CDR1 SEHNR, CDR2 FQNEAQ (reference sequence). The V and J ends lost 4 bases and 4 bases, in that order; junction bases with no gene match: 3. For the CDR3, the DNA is TGTGCCAGCAGCTACCGGGACAGTAATGAAAAACTGTTTTTT. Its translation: CASSYRDSNEKLFF.

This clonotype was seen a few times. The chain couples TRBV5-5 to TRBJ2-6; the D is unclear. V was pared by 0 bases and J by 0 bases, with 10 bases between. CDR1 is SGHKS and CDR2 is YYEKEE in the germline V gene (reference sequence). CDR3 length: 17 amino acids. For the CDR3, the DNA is TGTGCCAGCAGCTTGGACCCAACCCTCTCTGGGGCCAACGTCCTGACTTTC. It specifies CASSLDPTLSGANVLTF.

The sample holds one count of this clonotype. The CDR3 region has the DNA TGTGCCAGCTCACCACCGGGACTAGCCGCCACCGGGGAGCTGTTTTTT. Encoded protein: CASSPPGLAATGELFF. The chain uses TRBV18 and TRBJ2-2, with TRBD2 matching 9 bases. Per germline, CDR1 KGHSH and CDR2 LQKENI. V trimming: 0 bases; J trimming: 4 bases; junction bases outside the gene matches: 3. This CDR3 spans 16 amino acids.

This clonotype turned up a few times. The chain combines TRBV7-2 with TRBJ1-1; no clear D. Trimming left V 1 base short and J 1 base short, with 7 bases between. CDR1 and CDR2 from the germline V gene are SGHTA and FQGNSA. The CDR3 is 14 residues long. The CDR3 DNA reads TGTGCCAGCAGCTTAGGCAGGCCGAACACTGAAGCTTTCTTT. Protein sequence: CASSLGRPNTEAFF.

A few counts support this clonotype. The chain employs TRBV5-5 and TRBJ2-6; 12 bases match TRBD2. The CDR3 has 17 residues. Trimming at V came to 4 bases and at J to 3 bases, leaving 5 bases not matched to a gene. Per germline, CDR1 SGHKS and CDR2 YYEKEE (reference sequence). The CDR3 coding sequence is TGTGCCAGCAGCGTACTAGCGGGAGGTATTGGGGCCAACGTCCTGACTTTC. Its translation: CASSVLAGGIGANVLTF.

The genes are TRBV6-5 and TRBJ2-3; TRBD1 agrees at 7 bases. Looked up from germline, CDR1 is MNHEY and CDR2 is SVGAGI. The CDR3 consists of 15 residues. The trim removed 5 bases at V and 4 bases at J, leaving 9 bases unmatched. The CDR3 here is CASSKTRGRADTQYF. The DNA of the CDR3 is TGTGCCAGCAGTAAAACTAGGGGGCGCGCAGATACGCAGTATTTT.

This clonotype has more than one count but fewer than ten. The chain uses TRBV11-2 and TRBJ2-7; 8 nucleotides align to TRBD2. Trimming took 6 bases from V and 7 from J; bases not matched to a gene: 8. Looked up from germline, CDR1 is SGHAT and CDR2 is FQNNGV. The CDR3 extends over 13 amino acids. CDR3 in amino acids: CASRRTSSREQYF. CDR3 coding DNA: TGTGCCAGCAGAAGGACTAGCTCGAGGGAGCAGTACTTC. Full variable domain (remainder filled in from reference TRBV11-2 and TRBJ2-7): EAGVAQSPRYKIIEKRQSVAFWCNPISGHATLYWYQQILGQGPKLLIQFQNNGVVDDSQLPKDRFSAERLKGVDSTLKIQPAKLEDSAVYLCASRRTSSREQYFGPGTRLTVT.

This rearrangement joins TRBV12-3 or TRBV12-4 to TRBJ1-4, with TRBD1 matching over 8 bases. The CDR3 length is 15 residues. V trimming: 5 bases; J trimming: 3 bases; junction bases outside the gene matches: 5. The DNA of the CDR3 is TGTGCCAGCAGTCCTATGGACAGGGCTAATGAAAAACTGTTTTTT. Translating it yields CASSPMDRANEKLFF.

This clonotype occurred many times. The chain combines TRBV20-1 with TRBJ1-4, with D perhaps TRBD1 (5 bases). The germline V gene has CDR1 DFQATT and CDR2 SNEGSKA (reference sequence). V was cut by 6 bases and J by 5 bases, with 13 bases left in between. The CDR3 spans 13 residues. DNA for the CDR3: TGCAGTGCCCAGTACGGGACGAATGAAAAACTGTTTTTT. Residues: CSAQYGTNEKLFF.

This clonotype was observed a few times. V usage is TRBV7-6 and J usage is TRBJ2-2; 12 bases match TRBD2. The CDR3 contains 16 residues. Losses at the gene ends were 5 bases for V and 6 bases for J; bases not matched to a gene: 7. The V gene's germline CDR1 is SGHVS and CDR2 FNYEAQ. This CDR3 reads CASSPPTSGSPGELFF. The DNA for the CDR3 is TGTGCCAGCAGCCCACCGACTAGCGGGAGCCCCGGGGAGCTGTTTTTT.